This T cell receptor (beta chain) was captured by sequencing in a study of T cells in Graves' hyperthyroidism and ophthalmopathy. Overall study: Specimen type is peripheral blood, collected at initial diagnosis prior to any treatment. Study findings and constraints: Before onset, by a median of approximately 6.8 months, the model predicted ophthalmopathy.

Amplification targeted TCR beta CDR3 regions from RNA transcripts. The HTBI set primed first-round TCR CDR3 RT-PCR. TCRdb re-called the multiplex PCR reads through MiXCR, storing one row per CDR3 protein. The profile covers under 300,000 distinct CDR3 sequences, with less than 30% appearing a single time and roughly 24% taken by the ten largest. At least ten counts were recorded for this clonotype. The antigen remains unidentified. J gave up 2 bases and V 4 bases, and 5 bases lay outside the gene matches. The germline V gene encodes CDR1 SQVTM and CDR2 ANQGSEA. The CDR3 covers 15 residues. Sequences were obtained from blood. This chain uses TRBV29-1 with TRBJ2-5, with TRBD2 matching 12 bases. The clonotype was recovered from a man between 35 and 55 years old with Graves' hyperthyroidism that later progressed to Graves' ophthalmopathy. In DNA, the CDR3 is TGCAGCGTTGTTCTACTAGCGGGAGGACAAGAGACCCAGTACTTC. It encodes CSVVLLAGGQETQYF.